The rows below give T cell receptor beta chains drawn from one sample of a study of CD8+ T cells in alopecia areata. Method: immunoSEQ multiplex PCR; TCRdb's copy keeps in-frame clones and lacks some. The sample yields 150,000 or so clones, around 57% seen once. The sample was CD4+ T cells sorted from blood. These receptors all stem from a human donor in good health. Each CDR3 is given without its conserved first and last residue. Fields, in order: CDR3 protein, J gene, clone size, V gene. Clone size is not always given. Where it is, it says once, few, many or a class for expanded clones.

CDR3 protein: ASKMGDRPGNTEAF
J gene: TRBJ1-1
clone size: -
V gene: TRBV19

CDR3 protein: SVVVMNTEAF
J gene: TRBJ1-1
clone size: few
V gene: TRBV29-1

CDR3 protein: ASNRGFTEAF
J gene: TRBJ1-1
clone size: -
V gene: TRBV7-9

CDR3 protein: ASSVRPETQY
J gene: TRBJ2-5
clone size: few
V gene: TRBV2

CDR3 protein: ASMPEQGITEAF
J gene: TRBJ1-1
clone size: -
V gene: TRBV2

CDR3 protein: ASSASTDTQY
J gene: TRBJ2-3
clone size: -
V gene: TRBV25-1

CDR3 protein: SARWSEKLF
J gene: TRBJ1-4
clone size: -
V gene: TRBV20-1

CDR3 protein: ASSPLAGANVLT
J gene: TRBJ2-6
clone size: few
V gene: TRBV28

CDR3 protein: ASSQGGLRDPSYEQY
J gene: TRBJ2-7
clone size: -
V gene: TRBV4-1

CDR3 protein: ASSLYGRAKDLDGYT
J gene: TRBJ1-2
clone size: -
V gene: TRBV27

CDR3 protein: ASSLEGARGQPQH
J gene: TRBJ1-5
clone size: few
V gene: TRBV27

CDR3 protein: SVGEGEKLF
J gene: TRBJ1-4
clone size: few
V gene: TRBV29-1

CDR3 protein: ASGGQGNTEAF
J gene: TRBJ1-1
clone size: -
V gene: TRBV2

CDR3 protein: ASKTGGTTGIQY
J gene: TRBJ2-4
clone size: -
V gene: TRBV6-5

CDR3 protein: SVGYRGLSDTQY
J gene: TRBJ2-3
clone size: -
V gene: TRBV29-1

CDR3 protein: ASSKGGVDTQY
J gene: TRBJ2-3
clone size: -
V gene: TRBV6-5

CDR3 protein: ASSPPGTANQPQH
J gene: TRBJ1-5
clone size: few
V gene: TRBV7-2

CDR3 protein: ASSFRTAYEQY
J gene: TRBJ2-7
clone size: few
V gene: TRBV5-1

CDR3 protein: ASSRGGAGHRETQY
J gene: TRBJ2-5
clone size: -
V gene: TRBV28

CDR3 protein: SANVGGKNIQY
J gene: TRBJ2-4
clone size: few
V gene: TRBV29-1

CDR3 protein: AWSAGRAAF
J gene: TRBJ1-1
clone size: -
V gene: TRBV30

CDR3 protein: SADGNGPITDTQY
J gene: TRBJ2-3
clone size: -
V gene: TRBV29-1

CDR3 protein: SARGSGANVLT
J gene: TRBJ2-6
clone size: -
V gene: TRBV29-1

CDR3 protein: AWSSNRGENGYT
J gene: TRBJ1-2
clone size: few
V gene: TRBV30

CDR3 protein: ASSGGQGVNQPQH
J gene: TRBJ1-5
clone size: -
V gene: TRBV2

CDR3 protein: ASSLTSGRPTYEQY
J gene: TRBJ2-7
clone size: -
V gene: TRBV7-3

CDR3 protein: ASSLTGREKLF
J gene: TRBJ1-4
clone size: -
V gene: TRBV6-6

CDR3 protein: SVLGRGGGGYT
J gene: TRBJ1-2
clone size: -
V gene: TRBV29-1

CDR3 protein: ASSFGVNYGYT
J gene: TRBJ1-2
clone size: -
V gene: TRBV11-2

CDR3 protein: ASSRLRRSLGLTQY
J gene: TRBJ2-5
clone size: once
V gene: TRBV7-8

CDR3 protein: ASSPGTGGGYT
J gene: TRBJ1-2
clone size: few
V gene: TRBV18

CDR3 protein: SVAEGATGELF
J gene: TRBJ2-2
clone size: -
V gene: TRBV29-1

CDR3 protein: SVIRDYEQY
J gene: TRBJ2-7
clone size: few
V gene: TRBV29-1

CDR3 protein: ASSWTPHTGELF
J gene: TRBJ2-2
clone size: -
V gene: TRBV6-6

CDR3 protein: AWSFGGETQY
J gene: TRBJ2-5
clone size: -
V gene: TRBV30

CDR3 protein: SGTGAYGYT
J gene: TRBJ1-2
clone size: once
V gene: TRBV29-1

CDR3 protein: ASSQAAGETQY
J gene: TRBJ2-5
clone size: -
V gene: TRBV4-2

CDR3 protein: SVENPGGTYEQY
J gene: TRBJ2-7
clone size: -
V gene: TRBV29-1

CDR3 protein: AWTPGQGLVGEQY
J gene: TRBJ2-7
clone size: few
V gene: TRBV30

CDR3 protein: SVEFGPTGGKLF
J gene: TRBJ1-4
clone size: -
V gene: TRBV29-1

CDR3 protein: ASRTKTGELF
J gene: TRBJ2-2
clone size: -
V gene: TRBV6-6

CDR3 protein: ASSQDQGTNEKLF
J gene: TRBJ1-4
clone size: -
V gene: TRBV4-1

CDR3 protein: ASSLQGTRLHNEQF
J gene: TRBJ2-1
clone size: -
V gene: TRBV7-2

CDR3 protein: ASSRRSSGANVLT
J gene: TRBJ2-6
clone size: -
V gene: TRBV2

CDR3 protein: ASSLERENEQY
J gene: TRBJ2-7
clone size: few
V gene: TRBV7-9

CDR3 protein: SVEVPSYGYT
J gene: TRBJ1-2
clone size: few
V gene: TRBV29-1

CDR3 protein: SVVSTSVETQY
J gene: TRBJ2-5
clone size: once
V gene: TRBV29-1

CDR3 protein: ASSSSTGRSFNQPQH
J gene: TRBJ1-5
clone size: -
V gene: TRBV23-1

CDR3 protein: AGRPSPGANVLT
J gene: TRBJ2-6
clone size: -
V gene: TRBV5-1

CDR3 protein: ASRPVTSYEQY
J gene: TRBJ2-7
clone size: -
V gene: TRBV19

CDR3 protein: ASNQEGNEQF
J gene: TRBJ2-1
clone size: -
V gene: TRBV2

CDR3 protein: ASSAGLAGGKPYNEQF
J gene: TRBJ2-1
clone size: many
V gene: TRBV9

CDR3 protein: SVEARGDTYEQY
J gene: TRBJ2-7
clone size: few
V gene: TRBV29-1